The 21 T cell receptor beta chains below all came from one sample that was sequenced in a study of T cell repertoires in cytomegalovirus infection. MiXCR, run by TCRdb on the reads, gives a single entry per CDR3 protein. The sample contains about 920,000 distinct CDR3 sequences, approximately 31% of which appear only once. Their antigens are not known. The sequencing used cultured CD8+ T cells from PBMCs, collected from culture after CMV antigen stimulation. The source is a human donor in good health (CMV status not recorded). Some clones in this sample may be carry-over from other donors' samples.

There are a few counts of this clonotype. V and J are TRBV2 and TRBJ2-7; 8 bases match TRBD1. CDR1 and CDR2 (germline): SNHLY, FYNNEI. The CDR3 is made up of 15 amino acids. Trimming at V came to 3 bases and at J to 2 bases, leaving 6 bases not matched to a gene. The CDR3 sequence: CASSEVGQVTYEQYF. CDR3 bases: TGTGCCAGCAGTGAGGTGGGACAGGTAACCTACGAGCAGTACTTC.

This clonotype has just a few counts. The J gene is TRBJ2-3, the V gene TRBV19, with D perhaps being TRBD1 or TRBD2 (6 bases each). CDR3 length: 15 residues. Trimming cost V 8 bases and J 6 bases, with 21 bases left between them. Germline CDR1 and CDR2: LNHDA and SQIVND (reference sequence). CDR3 sequence reads: CASDSGAFFTDTQYF. In DNA form, the CDR3 reads TGTGCCAGTGACTCGGGGGCCTTTTTTACGGATACGCAGTATTTT.

The chain is built from TRBV4-1 and TRBJ1-2; TRBD1 aligns across 9 bases. The CDR3 is 15 amino acids. Germline values: CDR1 MGHRA, CDR2 YSYEKL. V was pared by 0 bases and J by 8 bases, with 7 bases of the junction left unmatched. CDR3 in amino acids: CASSQDQGQGRGYTF. The CDR3 DNA follows: TGCGCCAGCAGCCAAGATCAGGGACAGGGCCGGGGCTACACCTTC.

The sample holds one count of this clonotype. The gene calls are TRBV7-1 and TRBJ1-1; D not resolved. TRBV7-1 is treated as an ORF (open reading frame) with a function not yet certain. There are 14 residues in the CDR3. V was cut by 5 bases and J by 6 bases, with 16 bases left in between. CDR3 residues: CASSPTVGMSEAFF. CDR3 coding DNA: TGTGCCAGCAGCCCGACCGTAGGGATGTCTGAAGCTTTCTTT.

This clonotype was seen more than once but under ten times. This chain uses TRBV27 with TRBJ1-6; 9 bases map to TRBD1. Germline CDR1 MNHEY, CDR2 SMNVEV (reference sequence). The CDR3 spans 15 residues. The junction had 1 base not matched to a gene; V was cut back by 0 bases and J by 7 bases. The CDR3 DNA follows: TGTGCCAGCAGTTTATCGGGACAGGGAAATTCACCCCTCCACTTT. It is translated as CASSLSGQGNSPLHF.

This clonotype was seen ten or more times. The chain recombines TRBV7-2 with TRBJ2-3; D possibly uses TRBD1 or TRBD2 (5 bases each). The CDR3 is 14 amino acids. CDR1 and CDR2 (germline): SGHTA, FQGNSA. V shed 5 bases and J shed 4 bases, with 13 bases lying between them. In DNA, the CDR3 is TGTGCCAGCAGCGCCAAATTGGGGGCAGATACGCAGTATTTT. Translating it yields CASSAKLGADTQYF. The complete variable domain, with remaining parts taken from reference TRBV7-2 and TRBJ2-3, reads GAGVSQSPSNKVTEKGKDVELRCDPISGHTALYWYRQSLGQGLEFLIYFQGNSAPDKSGLPSDRFSAERTGGSVSTLTIQRTQQEDSAVYLCASSAKLGADTQYFGPGTRLTVL.

This clonotype was seen ten or more times. J is TRBJ2-2 and V is TRBV27, with 13 bases identical to TRBD2. Trimming at V came to 6 bases and at J to 0 bases, leaving 16 bases not matched to a gene. The length of the CDR3 is 21 residues. Germline assignment: CDR1 MNHEY and CDR2 SMNVEV (reference sequence). The CDR3 is CASSFLPPGTSGVANTGELFF. The DNA for the CDR3 is TGTGCCAGCAGCTTCCTTCCCCCAGGGACTAGCGGGGTCGCGAACACCGGGGAGCTGTTTTTT.

This clonotype was picked up a small number of times. The CDR3 nucleotides are TGTGCCAGCAGCCCTCCGACCGTACATGGCTACACCTTC. Protein sequence: CASSPPTVHGYTF. The V gene is TRBV7-9, the J gene TRBJ1-2; D is ambiguous. Trimming cost V 5 bases and J 6 bases, with 13 bases left between them. The CDR3 covers 13 residues. Germline V gene lookup returns CDR1 SEHNR and CDR2 FQNEAQ (reference sequence).

The J gene is TRBJ2-1, the V gene TRBV6-2 or TRBV6-3; perhaps TRBD2 as D (5 bases). The CDR3 is 15 residues long. CDR1 and CDR2 from the germline V gene are MNHEY and SVGEGT. Trimming removed 2 bases at V and 0 bases at J, with 8 bases between. The CDR3 DNA reads TGTGCCAGCAGTTACGGCGGGTTCTCCTACAATGAGCAGTTCTTC. Its translation: CASSYGGFSYNEQFF.

This clonotype has at least ten counts. The chain carries TRBV7-6 and TRBJ2-3; 8 nucleotides match TRBD1. J was trimmed by 6 bases and V by 5 bases; bases with no gene match: 13. Germline V gives CDR1 SGHVS, CDR2 FNYEAQ. This CDR3 contains 16 residues. CDR3 DNA: TGTGCCAGCAGCCTTCGGGACAGGAGACTCTCGGATACGCAGTATTTT. Translation gives CASSLRDRRLSDTQYF.

This clonotype was observed a handful of times. One junction end does not reproduce the germline sequence, and a read error may be involved. This chain links TRBV7-8 with TRBJ2-2; 14 bases line up with TRBD2. The CDR3 length is 15 residues. Germline V gene data show CDR1 as SGHVS and CDR2 as FQNEAQ. For the CDR3, the DNA is TGTGCCAGCAGCTTAGTGACTAGCGGGAGGGGGGGGCTGTTTTTT. This translates into CASSLVTSGRGGLFF.

This clonotype was seen a handful of times. The gene calls are TRBV6-2 or TRBV6-3 and TRBJ2-3; either TRBD1 or TRBD2 may supply D (5 bases each). CDR3 length equals 15 residues. Germline values: CDR1 MNHEY, CDR2 SVGEGT. V shed 4 bases and J shed 2 bases, with 13 bases lying between them. The CDR3 spells CASSSGPLFTDTQYF. CDR3 nucleotide sequence: TGTGCCAGCAGTTCGGGACCGCTCTTCACAGATACGCAGTATTTT.

The V call is TRBV20-1, the J call TRBJ2-1, with 11 bases fitting TRBD2. The ends lost 2 bases at V and 6 bases at J; junction bases unmatched: 6. This CDR3 is built from 15 residues. The germline gives CDR1 DFQATT, CDR2 SNEGSKA (reference sequence). The CDR3: CSARLTSGVLNEQFF. CDR3 nucleotides: TGCAGTGCTAGATTGACTAGCGGGGTACTCAATGAGCAGTTCTTC.

This clonotype showed up just a few times. The rearrangement uses TRBV12-3 or TRBV12-4 and TRBJ2-2; no reliable D call. This CDR3 contains 14 residues. Trimming took 10 bases from V and 8 from J, leaving 20 bases between them. CDR3 sequence (DNA): TGTGCCATCTCCCTGGGGTTTGGAGTAGGGGAGCTGTTTTTT. The encoded protein is CAISLGFGVGELFF.

In its sample, this clonotype was seen a few times. The CDR3 reads CASSSGHDREGYTF. Here the CDR3 DNA reads TGTGCCAGCAGCTCCGGCCACGACAGGGAAGGCTACACCTTC. The chain joins TRBV7-4 to TRBJ1-2, with 7 bases that match TRBD1. V lost 4 bases, J lost 8 bases, and 10 bases stayed unmatched. Germline V CDR1 and CDR2: SGHVT, SQSDAQ. The CDR3 loop spans 14 amino acids.

This clonotype was counted only a few times. This chain joins TRBV29-1 and TRBJ1-5; no firm D call. Germline V gene data show CDR1 as SQVTM and CDR2 as ANQGSEA. This CDR3 region has 17 residues. V lost 8 bases and J lost 0, with 23 bases in between. The CDR3 protein is CSPRPRDITNSNQPQHF. DNA for the CDR3: TGCAGCCCGCGTCCTCGAGATATAACCAATAGCAATCAGCCCCAGCATTTT.

In its sample, this clonotype was seen a few times. The chain combines TRBV6-2 or TRBV6-3 with TRBJ1-1; 9 nucleotides match TRBD1. This CDR3 is 15 amino acids long. Germline lookup yields CDR1 MNHEY and CDR2 SVGEGT. V was pared by 0 bases and J by 5 bases, with 4 bases of the junction left unmatched. The CDR3 is CASSYSGQGWTEAFF. As DNA, the CDR3 is TGTGCCAGCAGTTACTCGGGACAGGGCTGGACTGAAGCTTTCTTT.

Of note for this clonotype: This may be a read error, as it is one base from a much larger clone. This rearrangement joins TRBV7-6 to TRBJ2-3, with 8 bases that match TRBD1. The germline V gene has CDR1 SGHVS and CDR2 FNYEAQ. CDR3 length: 14 residues. V lost 11 bases to trimming and J lost 3 bases; unmatched junction nucleotides: 10. This CDR3 reads CACSQGARTDTQYF. The CDR3 region has the DNA TGTGCCTGCTCCCAGGGGGCTAGAACAGATACGCAGTATTTT.

This clonotype has at least ten counts. The rearrangement uses TRBV12-3 or TRBV12-4 and TRBJ2-3, with 7 bases identical to TRBD1. Unmatched junction bases numbered 8, after V lost 6 bases and J lost 2 bases. The CDR3 has 15 residues. The CDR3 nucleotides read TGTGCCAGCAGCTTGACAGGGTCCTCCACAGATACGCAGTATTTT. Its protein product is CASSLTGSSTDTQYF.

In its sample, this clonotype was seen many times. The chain combines TRBV27 with TRBJ2-2, with D unresolved. The CDR3 loop spans 14 amino acids. Germline loops: CDR1 MNHEY, CDR2 SMNVEV (reference sequence). Deletions cut 6 bases from V and 2 bases from J, with 10 bases between. The CDR3 loop reads CASSPRRNTGELFF. As DNA, the CDR3 is TGTGCCAGCAGCCCCCGCAGAAACACCGGGGAGCTGTTTTTT.

This clonotype was picked up a small number of times. The chain joins TRBV7-8 to TRBJ1-2; no firm D call. Germline-derived CDR1 and CDR2 are SGHVS and FQNEAQ. V lost 1 base to trimming and J lost 8 bases, with 5 bases between them. There are 11 residues in the CDR3. The CDR3 nucleotides read TGTGCCAGCAGCTTAGATGAAGGCTACACCTTC. It specifies CASSLDEGYTF.